Each of the 10 T cell receptor beta chains below was sequenced from the same sample in a study of T cell responses to AZD1222 COVID-19 vaccine. The protocol was immunoSEQ multiplex PCR, while the TCRdb copy is restricted to in-frame clones and leaves out a portion. Among around 120,000 clones listed, around 88% were seen once. The sample here was peripheral blood, taken 28 days after the second AZD1222 dose. The source of these receptors is an adult who received the AZD1222 COVID-19 vaccine.

This sequence joins TRBV28 and TRBJ2-3; no clear D. Germline V gene sequence: CDR1 MDHEN, CDR2 SYDVKM. The CDR3 contains 12 residues. The V gene lost 6 bases and the J gene lost 4 bases, with 8 bases spanning the gap. The DNA of the CDR3 is TGTGCCAGCAGGCCACACTCAGATACGCAGTATTTT. This sequence encodes CASRPHSDTQYF.

The chain couples TRBV5-4 to TRBJ2-6, with D possibly called TRBD1 or TRBD2 (5 bases each). There are 15 residues in the CDR3. From germline, CDR1 is SGHNT and CDR2 YYREEE (reference sequence). V was cut by 0 bases and J by 4 bases, with 8 bases left in between. The CDR3 sequence is CASSLGGAGANVLTF. The CDR3 coding sequence is TGTGCCAGCAGCTTGGGAGGGGCCGGGGCCAACGTCCTGACTTTC.

CDR3 in amino acids: CASSLGSGYEQYF. The CDR3, as DNA: TGTGCCAGCAGCCTGGGAAGTGGCTACGAGCAGTACTTC. This sequence joins TRBV7-9 and TRBJ2-7; D ambiguous. The CDR3 is 13 amino acids. The V gene's germline CDR1 is SEHNR and CDR2 FQNEAQ (reference sequence). The V gene lost 5 bases and the J gene lost 3 bases, with 11 bases spanning the gap. Full variable domain (missing parts from reference TRBV7-9 and TRBJ2-7): DTGVSQNPRHKITKRGQNVTFRCDPISEHNRLYWYRQTLGQGPEFLTYFQNEAQLEKSRLLSDRFSAERPKGSFSTLEIQRTEQGDSAMYLCASSLGSGYEQYFGPGTRLTVT.

The chain carries TRBV20-1 and TRBJ1-5; 7 bases are shared with TRBD1. Germline values: CDR1 DFQATT, CDR2 SNEGSKA (reference sequence). This CDR3 has 15 amino acids. V lost 4 bases, J lost 3 bases, and 9 bases stayed unmatched. Here the CDR3 reads CSAIDRQGSNQPQHF. CDR3 bases: TGCAGTGCTATTGACAGACAGGGATCCAATCAGCCCCAGCATTTT.

The CDR3 reads CASTPPGGSGYTF. Here the CDR3 DNA reads TGTGCCAGCACTCCCCCAGGGGGAAGTGGCTACACCTTC. The J gene is TRBJ1-2, the V gene TRBV6-5, with 7 positions matching TRBD1. Germline CDR1 is MNHEY and CDR2 is SVGAGI. V trimming: 7 bases; J trimming: 7 bases; junction bases outside the gene matches: 9. CDR3 length: 13 amino acids.

This chain links TRBV2 with TRBJ1-4; unclear D gene. The germline CDR1 and CDR2 sequences are SNHLY and FYNNEI. The CDR3 is 13 amino acids. Trimming removed 6 bases at V and 8 bases at J, with 13 bases between. The CDR3 coding sequence is TGTGCCAGCAGCCCGACCGCCGGGGAAAAACTGTTTTTT. Residues: CASSPTAGEKLFF.

The chain carries TRBV7-2 and TRBJ2-5; TRBD2 agrees at 8 bases. Per the germline V gene, CDR1 is SGHTA and CDR2 is FQGNSA. This CDR3 contains 16 residues. J lost 5 bases, V lost 5 bases, and 13 bases had no gene match. For the CDR3, the DNA is TGTGCCAGCAGCCCTTCACGGGGGGGCAGTCGGGAGACCCAGTACTTC. Residues: CASSPSRGGSRETQYF.

The chain carries TRBV11-2 and TRBJ2-5, with D perhaps TRBD2 (5 bases). From germline, CDR1 is SGHAT and CDR2 FQNNGV. This CDR3 contains 12 residues. The V end lost 2 bases, the J end lost 5 bases, and 6 bases lay between the germline ends. DNA of the CDR3: TGTGCCAGCAGCTTACGGAGGGAGACCCAGTACTTC. Residues: CASSLRRETQYF.

The rearrangement links TRBV14 to TRBJ2-5, with D uncertain. CDR1 is SGHDN and CDR2 is FVKESK in the germline V gene. The CDR3 spans 12 residues. Trimming stripped 4 bases from V and 5 bases from J, with 8 bases between. The CDR3 bases are TGTGCCAGCAGCCTCCGGGCCGAGACCCAGTACTTC. This sequence encodes CASSLRAETQYF.

The rearrangement uses TRBV7-9 and TRBJ1-2; D uncertain. V shed 3 bases and J shed 4 bases, with 6 bases lying between them. Germline V gene sequence: CDR1 SEHNR, CDR2 FQNEAQ (reference sequence). This CDR3 comprises 12 residues. This CDR3 is CASSFDTYGYTF. The DNA of the CDR3 is TGTGCCAGCAGCTTTGACACCTATGGCTACACCTTC.